Listed below are T cell receptor beta chains from one sample, sequenced in a study of Graves' ophthalmopathy and Graves' hyperthyroidism. TCRdb reprocessed the multiplex PCR reads with MiXCR, giving one entry per CDR3 protein. The sample holds some 360,000 distinct CDR3 sequences, about a sixth seen once. The source material was peripheral blood. The receptors stem from an adult woman with stable Graves' hyperthyroidism. Both conserved end residues are part of each CDR3. The order of the fields is V gene, clone size, J gene, D gene, CDR3 DNA, CDR3 protein. A D gene is named only where the DNA matches it firmly. Only some rows state a clone size, as once, few, many or a class for expanded clones.

v_gene: TRBV6-2/TRBV6-3
abundance: many
j_gene: TRBJ2-4
d_gene: NA
CDR3nt: TGTGCCAGCAGCCGAGTCGAAAACATTCAGTACTTC
CDR3aa: CASSRVENIQYF

v_gene: TRBV12-3/TRBV12-4
abundance: many
j_gene: TRBJ2-3
d_gene: TRBD1
CDR3nt: TGTGCCAGCAGGAGGGACAGGGCAGATACGCAGTATTTT
CDR3aa: CASRRDRADTQYF

v_gene: TRBV24-1
abundance: many
j_gene: TRBJ1-1
d_gene: TRBD1
CDR3nt: TGTGCCACCAGTCCAGGGGGCCTGAACACTGAAGCTTTCTTT
CDR3aa: CATSPGGLNTEAFF

v_gene: TRBV12-3/TRBV12-4
abundance: many
j_gene: TRBJ2-5
d_gene: TRBD1
CDR3nt: TGTGCCAGCAGGGGACAGGGGGCGGTCGAGACCCAGTACTTC
CDR3aa: CASRGQGAVETQYF

v_gene: TRBV3-1
abundance: many
j_gene: TRBJ1-1
d_gene: NA
CDR3nt: TGTGCCAGCAGCCCTACCTCATCTGAAGCTTTCTTT
CDR3aa: CASSPTSSEAFF

v_gene: TRBV20-1
abundance: few
j_gene: TRBJ2-3
d_gene: NA
CDR3nt: TGCAGTGCTAGGGCCAGGGGCCCAGATACGCAGTATTTT
CDR3aa: CSARARGPDTQYF

v_gene: TRBV18
abundance: few
j_gene: TRBJ2-7
d_gene: TRBD2
CDR3nt: TGTGCCAGCTCACCTTTCGGGACTAGCGGAGCCTACGAGCAGTACTTC
CDR3aa: CASSPFGTSGAYEQYF

v_gene: TRBV18
abundance: many
j_gene: TRBJ2-7
d_gene: TRBD2
CDR3nt: TGTGCCAGCTCACCACCGTCTAGCGGGAACTACGAGCAGTACTTC
CDR3aa: CASSPPSSGNYEQYF

v_gene: TRBV28
abundance: many
j_gene: TRBJ1-5
d_gene: TRBD1
CDR3nt: TGTGCCAGCAAATCAGGGACAGGTCCTCAGCCCCAGCATTTT
CDR3aa: CASKSGTGPQPQHF

v_gene: TRBV29-1
abundance: many
j_gene: TRBJ1-1
d_gene: NA
CDR3nt: TGCAGCGTCAAAACGGCGGAAGCTTTCTTT
CDR3aa: CSVKTAEAFF

v_gene: TRBV4-1
abundance: many
j_gene: TRBJ2-5
d_gene: NA
CDR3nt: TGCGCCAGCAGCCAAGCGACACCACGGGAGACCCAGTACTTC
CDR3aa: CASSQATPRETQYF

v_gene: TRBV14
abundance: few
j_gene: TRBJ2-2
d_gene: NA
CDR3nt: TGTGCCAGCAGCCAGAGTGGAGGGAGCGACACCGGGGAGCTGTTTTTT
CDR3aa: CASSQSGGSDTGELFF

v_gene: TRBV20-1
abundance: few
j_gene: TRBJ2-2
d_gene: NA
CDR3nt: TGCAGTGCTAGGACGGGAGAGGGTACCGGGGAGCTGTTTTTT
CDR3aa: CSARTGEGTGELFF

v_gene: TRBV6-2/TRBV6-3
abundance: many
j_gene: TRBJ2-4
d_gene: TRBD2
CDR3nt: TGTGCCAGCAGTTATATGCTAGCGGGAGCCCCTATTCAGTACTTC
CDR3aa: CASSYMLAGAPIQYF

v_gene: TRBV9
abundance: many
j_gene: TRBJ1-1
d_gene: NA
CDR3nt: TGTGCCAGCAGCGTAGTAATGGGCACTGAAGCTTTCTTT
CDR3aa: CASSVVMGTEAFF

v_gene: TRBV12-3/TRBV12-4
abundance: NA
j_gene: TRBJ2-2
d_gene: TRBD2
CDR3nt: TGTGCCAGCAACCTCGCTAGCGGGGGGTTTGGCACCGGGGAGCTGTTTTTT
CDR3aa: CASNLASGGFGTGELFF

v_gene: TRBV29-1
abundance: NA
j_gene: TRBJ2-5
d_gene: NA
CDR3nt: TGCAGCGTTCGCTACGACGGCCTGGCCCAGTACTTC
CDR3aa: CSVRYDGLAQYF

v_gene: TRBV20-1
abundance: many
j_gene: TRBJ2-2
d_gene: NA
CDR3nt: TGCAGTGCTAGAGACTGTAGAGGGAGTAACGGGGAGCTGTTTTTT
CDR3aa: CSARDCRGSNGELFF

v_gene: TRBV20-1
abundance: many
j_gene: TRBJ2-5
d_gene: TRBD2
CDR3nt: TGCAGTGCTAGAGGGCTAGCGGGAGGTGCTTTGGAGACCCAGTACTTC
CDR3aa: CSARGLAGGALETQYF

v_gene: TRBV6-2/TRBV6-3
abundance: many
j_gene: TRBJ2-7
d_gene: NA
CDR3nt: TGTGCCAGCAGTTACCCGAGGAAGACCGAGCAGTACTTC
CDR3aa: CASSYPRKTEQYF

v_gene: TRBV5-1
abundance: few
j_gene: TRBJ2-5
d_gene: NA
CDR3nt: TGCGCCAGCAGCTTGGCGCGCTCAGAAGAGACCCAGTACTTC
CDR3aa: CASSLARSEETQYF

v_gene: TRBV7-2
abundance: many
j_gene: TRBJ1-1
d_gene: NA
CDR3nt: TGTGCCAGCAGCGCGTTCCGTATGGGGCCCACTGAAGCTTTCTTT
CDR3aa: CASSAFRMGPTEAFF

v_gene: TRBV27
abundance: few
j_gene: TRBJ2-2
d_gene: TRBD1
CDR3nt: TGTGCCAGCAGTTTACCGGGACAGGGGGAAAACACCGGGGAGCTGTTTTTT
CDR3aa: CASSLPGQGENTGELFF

v_gene: TRBV12-3/TRBV12-4
abundance: many
j_gene: TRBJ2-2
d_gene: TRBD1
CDR3nt: TGTGCCAGCAGTTTTTTACAGGGGAGCATTCCCGGGGAGCTGTTTTTT
CDR3aa: CASSFLQGSIPGELFF

v_gene: TRBV3-1
abundance: many
j_gene: TRBJ2-7
d_gene: TRBD2
CDR3nt: TGTGCCAGCAGCCTGACTAGCGGGAGCACTGAGCAGTACTTC
CDR3aa: CASSLTSGSTEQYF

v_gene: TRBV3-1
abundance: few
j_gene: TRBJ2-7
d_gene: NA
CDR3nt: TGTGCCAGCAGACCGGGACCTACCTACGAGCAGTACTTC
CDR3aa: CASRPGPTYEQYF

v_gene: TRBV5-1
abundance: many
j_gene: TRBJ1-6
d_gene: NA
CDR3nt: TGCGCCAGCAGCGAGGACCTGAGTTCTTCACCCCTCCACTTT
CDR3aa: CASSEDLSSSPLHF

v_gene: TRBV4-1
abundance: NA
j_gene: TRBJ2-2
d_gene: TRBD2
CDR3nt: TGCGCCAGCAGCCAAGGGGGACTAGCGGGAGGATTGAGTGCCGGGGAGCTGTTTTTT
CDR3aa: CASSQGGLAGGLSAGELFF

v_gene: TRBV4-1
abundance: NA
j_gene: TRBJ1-1
d_gene: TRBD1
CDR3nt: TGCGCCAGCAGCCAAAAACCCAGACAGGGTGGCACTGAAGCTTTCTTT
CDR3aa: CASSQKPRQGGTEAFF

v_gene: TRBV7-9
abundance: NA
j_gene: TRBJ2-1
d_gene: NA
CDR3nt: TGTGCCAGCAGCTCCGCAGGGTATGAGCAGTTCTTC
CDR3aa: CASSSAGYEQFF

v_gene: TRBV13
abundance: many
j_gene: TRBJ2-2
d_gene: TRBD2
CDR3nt: TGTGCCAGCAGCCCCACCAATGCTCCCGGGACTAGCGGGAGAAGCGGGGAGCTGTTTTTT
CDR3aa: CASSPTNAPGTSGRSGELFF

v_gene: TRBV28
abundance: many
j_gene: TRBJ2-5
d_gene: NA
CDR3nt: TGTGCCAGCACCCCTTTTCCGGCTACAGGGCTAGAGACCCAGTACTTC
CDR3aa: CASTPFPATGLETQYF

v_gene: TRBV29-1
abundance: few
j_gene: TRBJ2-7
d_gene: NA
CDR3nt: TGCAGCGTTGTCGTGCAGGGCTCCTACGAGCAGTACTTC
CDR3aa: CSVVVQGSYEQYF

v_gene: TRBV11-2
abundance: many
j_gene: TRBJ2-7
d_gene: TRBD2
CDR3nt: TGTGCCACAAAAAAGATAGGGAGGGCGAACGAGCAGTACTTC
CDR3aa: CATKKIGRANEQYF

v_gene: TRBV13
abundance: NA
j_gene: TRBJ1-5
d_gene: NA
CDR3nt: TGTGCCTGCAGCTTAGATAAGAATCAGCCCCAGCATTTT
CDR3aa: CACSLDKNQPQHF

v_gene: TRBV7-8
abundance: many
j_gene: TRBJ2-4
d_gene: NA
CDR3nt: TGTGCCAGCAGCTTGCAGACTGGCGCAGGTTTTGGGGACATTAAGTACTTC
CDR3aa: CASSLQTGAGFGDIKYF

v_gene: TRBV12-3/TRBV12-4
abundance: NA
j_gene: TRBJ1-2
d_gene: NA
CDR3nt: TGTGCCAGCAGTCCGAATACAGGGTATGGCTACACCTTC
CDR3aa: CASSPNTGYGYTF

v_gene: TRBV10-1
abundance: many
j_gene: TRBJ2-7
d_gene: NA
CDR3nt: TGCGCCAGCAGTGCGGCAGGCTCCTACGAGCAGTACTTC
CDR3aa: CASSAAGSYEQYF

v_gene: TRBV7-8
abundance: many
j_gene: TRBJ2-7
d_gene: NA
CDR3nt: TGTGCCAGCAGCTCTGAGGCCATTCTTACCTACGAGCAGTACTTC
CDR3aa: CASSSEAILTYEQYF

v_gene: TRBV11-1
abundance: few
j_gene: TRBJ2-6
d_gene: NA
CDR3nt: TGTGCCAGCAGCGGGGACGGGGCTCCCGGGGCCAACGTCCTGACTTTC
CDR3aa: CASSGDGAPGANVLTF

v_gene: TRBV28
abundance: NA
j_gene: TRBJ1-2
d_gene: NA
CDR3nt: TGTGCCAGCTGCCCGATGGGAGTAATTACCTATGGCTACACCTTC
CDR3aa: CASCPMGVITYGYTF

v_gene: TRBV4-2
abundance: many
j_gene: TRBJ2-7
d_gene: TRBD1
CDR3nt: TGTGCCAGCAGCCTCGGGCACAGGGGGCGCCTCTACGAGCAGTACTTC
CDR3aa: CASSLGHRGRLYEQYF

v_gene: TRBV24-1
abundance: many
j_gene: TRBJ2-2
d_gene: TRBD2
CDR3nt: TGTGCCACCAGGGCGGGAGGAAGCACCGGGGAGCTGTTTTTT
CDR3aa: CATRAGGSTGELFF

v_gene: TRBV12-3/TRBV12-4
abundance: many
j_gene: TRBJ2-7
d_gene: TRBD2
CDR3nt: TGTGCCAGCAGTCCTACTAGCGGAGGCCTCTACGAGCAGTACTTC
CDR3aa: CASSPTSGGLYEQYF

v_gene: TRBV20-1
abundance: many
j_gene: TRBJ2-7
d_gene: NA
CDR3nt: TGCAGTGCTAGAGATGGAGGGGAGAGCTCCTACGAGCAGTACTTC
CDR3aa: CSARDGGESSYEQYF

v_gene: TRBV5-1
abundance: many
j_gene: TRBJ2-7
d_gene: TRBD1
CDR3nt: TGCGCCAGCAGCCCCCGGGACAGTTTTACCAACGAGCAGTACTTC
CDR3aa: CASSPRDSFTNEQYF

v_gene: TRBV24-1
abundance: many
j_gene: TRBJ2-5
d_gene: NA
CDR3nt: TGTGCCACCAGTGAGTGGCTGCAAGAGACCCAGTACTTC
CDR3aa: CATSEWLQETQYF

v_gene: TRBV19
abundance: many
j_gene: TRBJ1-2
d_gene: NA
CDR3nt: TGTGCCAGTTTCGACGGAACCTTCAACTATGGCTACACCTTC
CDR3aa: CASFDGTFNYGYTF

v_gene: TRBV7-8
abundance: few
j_gene: TRBJ2-7
d_gene: TRBD2
CDR3nt: TGTGCCAGCAGCTCCGGGACTAGTGGGATTTTTTCGCAGTACTTC
CDR3aa: CASSSGTSGIFSQYF

v_gene: TRBV7-3
abundance: many
j_gene: TRBJ2-5
d_gene: NA
CDR3nt: TGTGCCAGCAGCAGATTCGTGGGGGCCCCTGAGGCCCAGTACTTC
CDR3aa: CASSRFVGAPEAQYF